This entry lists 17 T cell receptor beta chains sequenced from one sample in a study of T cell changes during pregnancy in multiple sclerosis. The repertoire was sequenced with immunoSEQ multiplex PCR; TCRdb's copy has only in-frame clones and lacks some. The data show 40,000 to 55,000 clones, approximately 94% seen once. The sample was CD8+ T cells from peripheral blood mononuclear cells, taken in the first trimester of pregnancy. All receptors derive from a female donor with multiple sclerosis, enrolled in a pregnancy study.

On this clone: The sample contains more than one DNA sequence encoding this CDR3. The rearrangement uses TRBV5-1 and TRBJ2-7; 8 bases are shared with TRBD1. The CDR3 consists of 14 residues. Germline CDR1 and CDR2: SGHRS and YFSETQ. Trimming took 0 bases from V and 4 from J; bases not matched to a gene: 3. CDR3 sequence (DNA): TGCGCCAGCAGCTTGGGGCAGGGGGCTTACGAGCAGTACTTC. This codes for CASSLGQGAYEQYF.

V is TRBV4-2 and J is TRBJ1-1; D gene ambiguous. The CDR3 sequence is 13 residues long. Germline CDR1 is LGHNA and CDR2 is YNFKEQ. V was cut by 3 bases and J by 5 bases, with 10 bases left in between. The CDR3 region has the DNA TGTGCCAGCAGCCACCCGGGGTGGACTGAAGCTTTCTTT. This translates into CASSHPGWTEAFF.

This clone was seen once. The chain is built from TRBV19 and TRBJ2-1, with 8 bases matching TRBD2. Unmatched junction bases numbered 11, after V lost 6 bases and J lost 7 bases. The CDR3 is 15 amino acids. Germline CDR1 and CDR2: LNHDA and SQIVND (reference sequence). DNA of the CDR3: TGTGCCAGTAGCCCGGGCGGGGGGCCTATGAATGAGCAGTTCTTC. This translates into CASSPGGGPMNEQFF. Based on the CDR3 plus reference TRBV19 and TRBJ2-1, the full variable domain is DGGITQSPKYLFRKEGQNVTLSCEQNLNHDAMYWYRQDPGQGLRLIYYSQIVNDFQKGDIAEGYSVSREKKESFPLTVTSAQKNPTAFYLCASSPGGGPMNEQFFGPGTRLTVL.

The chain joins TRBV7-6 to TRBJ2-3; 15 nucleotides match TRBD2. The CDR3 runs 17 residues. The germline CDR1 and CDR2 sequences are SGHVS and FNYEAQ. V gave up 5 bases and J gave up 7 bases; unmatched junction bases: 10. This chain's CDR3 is CASSLGLAGGPKNTQYF. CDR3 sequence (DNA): TGTGCCAGCAGCCTCGGACTAGCGGGAGGGCCGAAAAATACGCAGTATTTT.

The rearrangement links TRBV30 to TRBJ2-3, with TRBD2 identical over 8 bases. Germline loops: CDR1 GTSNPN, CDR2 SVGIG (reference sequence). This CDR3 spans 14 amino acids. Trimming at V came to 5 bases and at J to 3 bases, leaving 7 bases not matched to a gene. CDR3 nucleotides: TGTGCCTGGGACAGCGGGAGAGGGACAGATACGCAGTATTTT. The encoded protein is CAWDSGRGTDTQYF.

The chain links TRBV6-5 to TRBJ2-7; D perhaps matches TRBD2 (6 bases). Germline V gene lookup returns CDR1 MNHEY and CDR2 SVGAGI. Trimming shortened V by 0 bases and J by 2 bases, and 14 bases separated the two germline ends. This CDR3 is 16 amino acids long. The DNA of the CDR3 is TGTGCCAGCAGTTACTCGGTAGTGGGCGGGACCTACGAGCAGTACTTC. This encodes CASSYSVVGGTYEQYF.

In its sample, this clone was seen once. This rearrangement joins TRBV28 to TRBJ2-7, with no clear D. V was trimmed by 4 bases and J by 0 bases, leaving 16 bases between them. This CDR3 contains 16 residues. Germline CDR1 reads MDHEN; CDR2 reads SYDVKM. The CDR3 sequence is CASSSPVKKTSYEQYF. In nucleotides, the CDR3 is TGTGCCAGCAGTTCGCCGGTCAAAAAAACCTCCTACGAGCAGTACTTC. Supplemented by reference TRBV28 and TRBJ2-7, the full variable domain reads DVKVTQSSRYLVKRTGEKVFLECVQDMDHENMFWYRQDPGLGLRLIYFSYDVKMKEKGDIPEGYSVSREKKERFSLILESASTNQTSMYLCASSSPVKKTSYEQYFGPGTRLTVT.

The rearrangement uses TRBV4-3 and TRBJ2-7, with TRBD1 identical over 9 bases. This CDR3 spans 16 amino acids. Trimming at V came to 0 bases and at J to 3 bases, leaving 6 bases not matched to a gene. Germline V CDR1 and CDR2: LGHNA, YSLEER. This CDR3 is CASSQDPGQGIYEQYF. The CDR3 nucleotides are TGCGCCAGCAGCCAAGATCCCGGACAGGGGATCTACGAGCAGTACTTC.

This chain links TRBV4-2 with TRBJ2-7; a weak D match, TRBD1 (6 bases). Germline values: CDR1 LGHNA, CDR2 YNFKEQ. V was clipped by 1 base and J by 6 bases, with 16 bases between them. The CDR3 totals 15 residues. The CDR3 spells CASSQGPLGGGEQYF. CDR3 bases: TGTGCCAGCAGCCAAGGTCCGCTTGGGGGCGGCGAGCAGTACTTC.

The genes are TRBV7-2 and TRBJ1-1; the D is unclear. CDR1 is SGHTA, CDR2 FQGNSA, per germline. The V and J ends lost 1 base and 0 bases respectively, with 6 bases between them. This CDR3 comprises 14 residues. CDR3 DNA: TGTGCCAGCAGCTTAGTAGCAATGAACACTGAAGCTTTCTTT. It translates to CASSLVAMNTEAFF. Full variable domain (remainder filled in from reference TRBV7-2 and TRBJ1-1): GAGVSQSPSNKVTEKGKDVELRCDPISGHTALYWYRQSLGQGLEFLIYFQGNSAPDKSGLPSDRFSAERTGGSVSTLTIQRTQQEDSAVYLCASSLVAMNTEAFFGQGTRLTVV.

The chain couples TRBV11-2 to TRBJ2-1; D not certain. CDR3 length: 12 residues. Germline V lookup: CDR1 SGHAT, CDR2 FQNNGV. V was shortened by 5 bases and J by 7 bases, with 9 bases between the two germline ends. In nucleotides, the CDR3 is TGTGCCAGCAGCCTATTCGCGAATGAGCAGTTCTTC. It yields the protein CASSLFANEQFF.

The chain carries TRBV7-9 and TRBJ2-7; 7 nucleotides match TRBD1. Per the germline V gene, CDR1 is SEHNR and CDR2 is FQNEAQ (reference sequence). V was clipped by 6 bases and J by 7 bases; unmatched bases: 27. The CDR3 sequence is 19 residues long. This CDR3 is CASSTGTRGPEEVPQEQYF. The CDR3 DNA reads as TGTGCCAGCAGTACCGGTACTAGGGGGCCAGAAGAAGTTCCCCAGGAGCAGTACTTC.

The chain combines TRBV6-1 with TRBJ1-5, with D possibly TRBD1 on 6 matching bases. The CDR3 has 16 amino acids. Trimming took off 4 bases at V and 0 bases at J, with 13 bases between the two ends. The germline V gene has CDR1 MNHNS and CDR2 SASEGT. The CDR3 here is CASSVHRAYSNQPQHF. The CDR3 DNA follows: TGTGCCAGCAGTGTCCACAGGGCCTATAGCAATCAGCCCCAGCATTTT.

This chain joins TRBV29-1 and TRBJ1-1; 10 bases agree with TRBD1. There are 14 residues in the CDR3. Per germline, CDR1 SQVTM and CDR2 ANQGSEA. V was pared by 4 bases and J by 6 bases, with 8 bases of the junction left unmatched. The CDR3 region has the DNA TGCAGCGTTGGCCCGGGACAGGGGCATCCTGAAGCTTTCTTT. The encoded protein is CSVGPGQGHPEAFF.

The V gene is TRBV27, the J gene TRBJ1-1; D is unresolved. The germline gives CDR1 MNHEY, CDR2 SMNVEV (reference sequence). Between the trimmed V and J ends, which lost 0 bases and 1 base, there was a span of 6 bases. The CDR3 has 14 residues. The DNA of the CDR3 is TGTGCCAGCAGTTTATCCGGCGGGAACACTGAAGCTTTCTTT. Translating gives CASSLSGGNTEAFF.

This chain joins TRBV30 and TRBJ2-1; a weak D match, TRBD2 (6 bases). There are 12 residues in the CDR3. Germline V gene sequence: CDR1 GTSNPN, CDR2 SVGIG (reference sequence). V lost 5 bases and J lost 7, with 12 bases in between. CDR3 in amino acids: CAWALAKNEQFF. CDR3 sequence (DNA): TGTGCCTGGGCGCTAGCGAAGAATGAGCAGTTCTTC.

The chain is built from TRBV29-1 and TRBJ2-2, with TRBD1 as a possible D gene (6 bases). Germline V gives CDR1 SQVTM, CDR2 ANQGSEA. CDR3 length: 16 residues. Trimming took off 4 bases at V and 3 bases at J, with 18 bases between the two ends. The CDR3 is CSVALLRTDHTGELFF. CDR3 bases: TGCAGCGTTGCTCTGTTAAGGACAGACCACACCGGGGAGCTGTTTTTT.